The present T cell receptor beta chain was sequenced within a study of memory CD4+ T cells and cytomegalovirus serostatus. Whole-study findings and limits: 67 of 164 known CMV-associated TCRbeta sequences appeared in CD4+ memory. The CMV-associated TCR signature appears largely within the CD4+ memory repertoire.

Under the authors' procedure: After removing out-of-frame reads, 2 million to 2.5 million distinct TCRbeta sequences remained. Only in-frame clones appear in the TCRdb table, and some are missing; sequencing was by immunoSEQ multiplex PCR. Clone size and the V and J calls come from that table; the DNA yielded D and trimming. The table records 35,000 to 45,000 clones, 70% to 80% of them present only once. With respect to this clone: Its target is unknown.

Germline V lookup: CDR1 MGHRA, CDR2 YSYEKL. CDR3 length equals 17 residues. Losses at the gene ends were 4 bases for V and 1 base for J; bases not matched to a gene: 11. Single viable CD3+CD4+CD8-CD45RO+ cells were sorted as the memory CD4+ T cells. Positive selection with CD4 microbeads enriched total CD4+ T cells. Sequenced sample: memory CD4+ T cells from blood. The chain carries TRBV4-1 and TRBJ2-3; 7 bases map to TRBD2. The receptor's source is an adult in good health and CMV-seropositive. CDR3 residues: CASSPYSAGVGTDTQYF. The CDR3 nucleotides read TGCGCCAGCAGCCCCTACAGCGCGGGGGTAGGCACAGATACGCAGTATTTT.